The 6 T cell receptor beta chains below all came from one sample that was sequenced in a study of OX40 agonist ivuxolimab in advanced cancers. Repertoires were generated with immunoSEQ multiplex PCR, while TCRdb's copy carries only in-frame clones and drops some. The table includes roughly 80,000 clones, approximately 87% detected once. The sequencing here drew on CD4+ or CD8+ T cells sorted from blood, taken in a trial of the OX40 agonist ivuxolimab. Receptor source: an adult with an advanced solid tumor such as melanoma, head and neck, liver or kidney cancer.

The J gene is TRBJ2-5, the V gene TRBV5-6, with D perhaps TRBD1 (6 bases). Trimming removed 1 base at V and 2 bases at J, with 15 bases between. This CDR3 region has 16 residues. From germline, CDR1 is SGHDT and CDR2 YYEEEE. For the CDR3, the DNA is TGTGCCAGCAGCTTGTTTCAGAGGGACATACAAGAGACCCAGTACTTC. Translation: CASSLFQRDIQETQYF.

This chain links TRBV11-2 with TRBJ2-3, with D maybe TRBD1 (5 bases). The CDR3 extends over 14 amino acids. Trimming took 5 bases from V and 4 from J, leaving 13 bases between them. CDR1 is SGHAT, CDR2 FQNNGV, per germline. This chain's CDR3 is CASSRLGAPDTQYF. The CDR3 DNA sequence: TGTGCCAGCAGCCGCCTTGGGGCGCCAGATACGCAGTATTTT.

This clone showed up just a few times. The same CDR3 also results from other DNA sequences found in this sample. The V and J genes are TRBV7-8 and TRBJ2-7; D is possibly TRBD2 (6 bases). The V gene's germline CDR1 is SGHVS and CDR2 FQNEAQ. Trimming removed 1 base from V and 4 bases from J, with 11 bases in between. The CDR3 covers 14 residues. The CDR3 coding sequence is TGTGCCAGCAGCTTAGGGAGGAGGGGTTACGAGCAGTACTTC. Amino acids: CASSLGRRGYEQYF.

The chain combines TRBV14 with TRBJ2-3; D is possibly TRBD1 or TRBD2 (5 bases each). CDR1 SGHDN and CDR2 FVKESK come from the germline V gene. Trimming stripped 0 bases from V and 4 bases from J, with 14 bases between. The CDR3 length is 16 residues. In DNA form, the CDR3 reads TGTGCCAGCAGCCAAGAAAGGGGAGTGAGGGCAGATACGCAGTATTTT. Translation gives CASSQERGVRADTQYF.

The chain carries TRBV18 and TRBJ1-5; possible D gene TRBD1, 6 bases. This CDR3 is 17 amino acids long. Germline loops: CDR1 KGHSH, CDR2 LQKENI. V was cut by 2 bases and J by 2 bases, with 16 bases left in between. CDR3 DNA: TGTGCCAGCTCACCAAGCGAACAGGGACGGGGCAATCAGCCCCAGCATTTT. Its protein is CASSPSEQGRGNQPQHF.

V gene TRBV7-9 combines with J gene TRBJ1-6; no firm D call. The length of the CDR3 is 15 residues. Germline CDR1 SEHNR, CDR2 FQNEAQ (reference sequence). V lost 5 bases, J lost 3 bases, and 11 bases lay in between. The CDR3 sequence: CASSGEGFYNSPLHF. In nucleotides, the CDR3 is TGTGCCAGCAGCGGAGAGGGTTTCTATAATTCACCCCTCCACTTT.